The clone carrying this T cell receptor (beta chain) was counted once. Libraries were prepared by immunoSEQ multiplex PCR; TCRdb keeps only in-frame clonotypes and omits some of them. The sample holds about 660,000 clones, roughly 90% seen once. This sample is part of a study of shared T cell receptors in the human thymus. Germline values: CDR1 SGHVS, CDR2 FQNEAQ. The CDR3 is 15 amino acids. The junction had 7 bases not matched to a gene; V was cut back by 1 base and J by 6 bases. This sample also belongs to another study, concerning human thymus T cells. As that study records: Immunologically healthy infants in Finland undergoing congenital heart defect surgery were the donors. Surgeons resected thymus tissue during corrective heart surgery. What appeared biased in thymic and blood repertoires was the usage of V and J genes. Unrelated people showed highly overlapping thymic repertoires, related research reported.

The rearrangement uses TRBV7-8 and TRBJ2-7; TRBD1 aligns across 9 bases. This clonotype originated in a boy younger than two with a congenital heart defect. The sequenced sample was thymocytes. The CDR3 is CASSLEGDREREQYF. The DNA of the CDR3 is TGTGCCAGCAGCTTAGAAGGGGACAGGGAGCGCGAGCAGTACTTC.